The clone carrying this T cell receptor (beta chain) has ten or more counts. Researchers prepared the TCRbeta library using unique molecular identifiers, the study reports. MiXCR, run by TCRdb on the PCR reads, gives a single entry per CDR3 protein. The data hold around 370,000 distinct CDR3 sequences, with 10% observed a single time. V shed 5 bases and J 1 base; nucleotides not matched to a gene: 1. The CDR3 covers 14 residues. Germline V gene data show CDR1 as MNHEY and CDR2 as SMNVEV (reference sequence). The source of the sample is a study of T-cell reconstitution after alpha-beta-depleted transplantation in children.

This specimen was PBMCs from the stem cell graft donor, taken from the stem cell graft. This sequence joins TRBV27 and TRBJ2-7; 11 positions agree with TRBD2. This TCR was sampled from a human donor who donated a stem cell graft to a child with acute lymphoblastic leukemia. CDR3 region: CASSPSGRSYEQYF. The CDR3 DNA is TGTGCCAGCAGTCCTAGCGGGAGGTCCTACGAGCAGTACTTC.